Sequencing of this T cell receptor beta chain was carried out in a study of blood T cell repertoires in COVID-19. Background on the study: Sites across the United States, Italy and Spain contributed samples from acute and convalescent COVID-19. T cells, B-cell-depleted T cells, or PBMCs supplied cDNA or gDNA.

Per the original data handling: Scientists estimated how many nucleated cells there were by amplifying reference gene primers. TCRdb keeps only in-frame clones here, not all; method: immunoSEQ multiplex PCR. Clonal size and the V and J genes are those of that table, whereas D and trimming came from the DNA. This table holds 250,000 to 300,000 clones, about 80% found once. CDR1 is SGHDN, CDR2 FVKESK, per germline. V was pared by 0 bases and J by 10 bases, with 6 bases between. The CDR3 runs 11 residues. The source of this sequence is an elderly woman with acute or convalescent COVID-19. The source material was peripheral blood. The chain recombines TRBV14 with TRBJ1-1; D unclear. The CDR3 reads CASSQESGAFF. CDR3 in DNA: TGTGCCAGCAGCCAAGAATCGGGAGCTTTCTTT. The full variable domain, rest sourced from reference TRBV14 and TRBJ1-1, is EAGVTQFPSHSVIEKGQTVTLRCDPISGHDNLYWYRRVMGKEIKFLLHFVKESKQDESGMPNNRFLAERTGGTYSTLKVQPAELEDSGVYFCASSQESGAFFGQGTRLTVV.